The rows below give T cell receptor beta chains drawn from one sample of a study of blood T cell repertoires in COVID-19. TCRdb's table, derived via immunoSEQ multiplex PCR, lists solely in-frame clones and lacks some. In the table there are under 350,000 clones, around 85% of which are singletons. The source material was PBMCs or T cells enriched from blood (not recorded which). The receptors originated from a middle-aged woman with acute COVID-19. Both conserved end residues are part of each CDR3. The D gene is left open where the match is weak. Size values are once, few and many counts, or a class for expanded clones, and some rows have none.

v_call,clone_size,j_call,d_call,cdr3_nt,cdr3_aa
TRBV28,.,TRBJ1-2,.,TGTGCCAGCAGTTCGCGGGTCTATGGCTACACCTTC,CASSSRVYGYTF
TRBV15,.,TRBJ2-5,TRBD2,TGTGCCACCAGCAGAGAATCCCGACTAGCAGGGGAGACCCAGTACTTC,CATSRESRLAGETQYF
TRBV5-1,.,TRBJ2-7,.,TGCGCCAGCAGCTTGGGCTTTGCGACACTCTCCTACGAGCAGTACTTC,CASSLGFATLSYEQYF
TRBV4-2,once,TRBJ2-5,TRBD2,TGTGCCAGCAGCCAAGGGACTAGCTCACAACAAGAGACCCAGTACTTC,CASSQGTSSQQETQYF
TRBV18,.,TRBJ1-2,TRBD1,TGTGCCAGCTCACTTACAGGGGTGAAAAATGGCTACACCTTC,CASSLTGVKNGYTF
TRBV4-3,.,TRBJ2-5,TRBD2,TGCGCCAGCAGCCAAGATCTCGAGCGGGGGGGCCGACAAGAGACCCAGTACTTC,CASSQDLERGGRQETQYF
TRBV5-5,.,TRBJ1-1,TRBD1,TGTGCCAGCAGTTCAGGGGGCGCGAACACTGAAGCTTTCTTT,CASSSGGANTEAFF
TRBV7-2,.,TRBJ2-7,TRBD1,TGTGCCAGCAAACCGGGACAGCGTTCCTACGAGCAGTACTTC,CASKPGQRSYEQYF
TRBV28,.,TRBJ2-1,.,TGTGCCAGCAGGCGTTCTAGTTCTAGCTCCTACAATGAGCAGTTCTTC,CASRRSSSSSYNEQFF
TRBV7-9,.,TRBJ2-2,TRBD1,TGTGCCAGCAGCCCAGACAGGGGGCAAACCGGGGAGCTGTTTTTT,CASSPDRGQTGELFF
TRBV5-5,.,TRBJ1-2,.,TGTGCCAGCAGCTTGTCGAGGGAAGCCATAGTCTACACCTTC,CASSLSREAIVYTF
TRBV5-4,.,TRBJ1-1,TRBD1,TGTGCCAGCAGCTGGGCGGACAGGGCGCCTGAAGCTTTCTTT,CASSWADRAPEAFF
TRBV19,.,TRBJ1-5,TRBD1,TGTGCCAGTAGTATGTGGGACAGGGGACGAAGCAATCAGCCCCAGCATTTT,CASSMWDRGRSNQPQHF
TRBV4-3,.,TRBJ1-5,TRBD1,TGCGCCAGCAGCCCCCGGACAGGGAATCAGCCCCAGCATTTT,CASSPRTGNQPQHF
TRBV6-5,.,TRBJ2-7,TRBD2,TGTGCCAGCACGCAGCGGGAGTCCCTTTCGTCCGAGCAGTACTTC,CASTQRESLSSEQYF
TRBV6-1,.,TRBJ2-3,.,TGTGCCAGCAGTGAAGGTGGTAAATACACACAGTATTTT,CASSEGGKYTQYF
TRBV12-3/TRBV12-4,.,TRBJ1-2,.,TGTGCCAGCAGGGAGAATTCTAACTATGGCTACACCTTC,CASRENSNYGYTF
TRBV28,.,TRBJ2-4,.,TGTGCCAGCTCCCGCCGAGGGCGTGGTGCCAAAAACATTCAGTACTTC,CASSRRGRGAKNIQYF
TRBV5-1,.,TRBJ1-2,TRBD1,TGCGCCAGCAGCCGAGGGGGCTTGGGTCGGTCGGAACCGATAGCCACCCCTAACTATGGCTACACCTTC,CASSRGGLGRSEPIATPNYGYTF
TRBV4-1,.,TRBJ2-5,TRBD2,TGCGCCAGCAGCCAGGTCCCCCCGGGACTAGCGAACCCACAAGAGACCCAGTACTTC,CASSQVPPGLANPQETQYF
TRBV19,.,TRBJ1-4,.,TGTGCCAGTACTGCAGGGGAAAAACTGTTTTTT,CASTAGEKLFF
TRBV4-3,.,TRBJ1-1,.,TGCGCCAGCAGCCAAGAAGCGACCAACACTGAAGCTTTCTTT,CASSQEATNTEAFF
TRBV7-8,few,TRBJ2-7,TRBD2,TGTGCCAGCAGCATTAGCGGGAAAGGGGGTTACGAGCAGTACTTC,CASSISGKGGYEQYF
TRBV19,.,TRBJ2-7,TRBD2,TGTGCCAGTAACCCCGGGGGACTAGCGGGACGCGAGCAGTACTTC,CASNPGGLAGREQYF
TRBV7-9,.,TRBJ1-2,TRBD1,TGTGCCAGCAGCCTTACGATTGGTGCCCATAGACAGGGGAACGGCTACACCTTC,CASSLTIGAHRQGNGYTF
TRBV7-8,.,TRBJ2-4,.,TGTGCCAGCAGCCCCGACCCGCACGGGAACATTCAGTACTTC,CASSPDPHGNIQYF
TRBV7-3,few,TRBJ2-1,.,TGTGCCAGCAGCATCACCTACAATGAGCAGTTCTTC,CASSITYNEQFF
TRBV9,.,TRBJ2-1,.,TGTGCCAGCAGCGTAGTAGGAGGGAGAGTTTACGATGAGCAGTTCTTC,CASSVVGGRVYDEQFF
TRBV2,.,TRBJ2-3,.,TGTGCCAGCAATCCGGGACTCCAGGCAGATACGCAGTATTTT,CASNPGLQADTQYF
TRBV9,.,TRBJ1-6,TRBD1,TGTGCCAGCAGCGTAGGGACAGGGAACAATTCACCCCTCCACTTT,CASSVGTGNNSPLHF
TRBV18,.,TRBJ2-3,.,TGTGCCAGCTCACCTGGAGTCGGGGGAGATACGCAGTATTTT,CASSPGVGGDTQYF
TRBV6-5,.,TRBJ2-3,TRBD1,TGTGCCAGCAGTCAGGACAGGGTTGCAGATACGCAGTATTTT,CASSQDRVADTQYF
TRBV4-2,.,TRBJ2-5,TRBD2,TGTGCCAGCAGTCCCTGGGGAGGGGAGACCCAGTACTTC,CASSPWGGETQYF
TRBV19,.,TRBJ2-7,TRBD1,TGTGCCAGTACCCCACAGGGGCCATCCTACGAGCAGTACTTC,CASTPQGPSYEQYF
TRBV7-3,.,TRBJ2-4,TRBD1,TGTGCCAGCAGCGCCTACAGGGGTGGAGTGGCCAAAAACATTCAGTACTTC,CASSAYRGGVAKNIQYF
TRBV2,.,TRBJ2-3,TRBD2,TGTGCCAGCAGTGTAGAACTAGCGTTCACAGATACGCAGTATTTT,CASSVELAFTDTQYF
TRBV7-3,.,TRBJ1-2,TRBD1,TGTGCCAGCAGTCCCGGACAGGGGTATGGCTACACCTTC,CASSPGQGYGYTF
TRBV29-1,.,TRBJ1-1,.,TGCAGCGTTCTCACGACACCAGCGAACACTGAAGCTTTCTTT,CSVLTTPANTEAFF
TRBV7-2,.,TRBJ2-1,.,TGTGCCAGCAGCTTTCAGTGGACTAATGAGCAGTTCTTC,CASSFQWTNEQFF
TRBV6-5,once,TRBJ1-5,.,TGTGCCACCCTATCAGCGACCCGCAATCAGCCCCAGCATTTT,CATLSATRNQPQHF
TRBV9,.,TRBJ1-3,.,TGTGCCAGCAGCGTAGAGGCAGGGGCTGGAAACACCATATATTTT,CASSVEAGAGNTIYF
TRBV7-9,.,TRBJ2-1,.,TGTGCCAGCAGCTTAGTGGCAGGGACTCATGAGCAGTTCTTC,CASSLVAGTHEQFF
TRBV11-2,.,TRBJ1-1,.,TGTGCCAGCAGCTTAGCCTCTAAAGAGGCTTTCTTT,CASSLASKEAFF
TRBV28,.,TRBJ2-1,TRBD1,TGTGCCAGCAGTTCTACAGGGGTGGATGAGCAGTTCTTC,CASSSTGVDEQFF
TRBV27,few,TRBJ1-1,TRBD1,TGTGCCAGCAGTAACAGGGGCATGAACACTGAAGCTTTCTTT,CASSNRGMNTEAFF
TRBV5-4,.,TRBJ2-7,.,TGTGCCAGCAGCTTGGTTGGCGGAAGCTCCTACGAGCAGTACTTC,CASSLVGGSSYEQYF
TRBV25-1,.,TRBJ2-3,.,TGTGCCAGCAGTGGACACACAGATACGCAGTATTTT,CASSGHTDTQYF
TRBV4-2,.,TRBJ1-4,.,TGTGCCAGCAGCCAAGTCGAGGGAAATCGGGAAAAACTGTTTTTT,CASSQVEGNREKLFF
TRBV10-1,.,TRBJ2-7,TRBD1,TGCGCCAGCAGAGGGACAGTAAAGTCCCCTGAATCCTACGAGCAGTACTTC,CASRGTVKSPESYEQYF
TRBV5-4,.,TRBJ2-1,.,TGTGCCAGCAGCAGAATAGCGGATAGCTCCTACAATGAGCAGTTCTTC,CASSRIADSSYNEQFF
TRBV9,.,TRBJ1-5,TRBD1,TGTGCCAGCAGCGTGGGACAGGGGAAGGGTCAGCCCCAGCATTTT,CASSVGQGKGQPQHF
TRBV18,few,TRBJ1-5,TRBD1,TGTGCCAGCTCACGGGGACAGCCAAATCAGCCCCAGCATTTT,CASSRGQPNQPQHF
TRBV12-3/TRBV12-4,.,TRBJ2-7,.,TGTGCCAGCAGTTTTAAATACGAGCAGTACTTC,CASSFKYEQYF